These T cell receptor beta chains were read from a single sample in a study of blood T cells in healthy people across ages. TCRdb re-analysed the 5' RACE reads in MiXCR, keeping a single row per CDR3 protein. Of roughly 700,000 distinct CDR3 sequences in the sample, around 25% were seen once. This sample also appeared in a second study, on T cells of mothers and their children.

The specimen sequenced was blood. Source of these receptors: a boy between 10 and 17 years old in good health. Each CDR3 is given with its conserved first and last residue. D genes are given only for firm matches. Size is omitted from some rows. Given values are once, few, many or a class for expanded clones.

v_call	d_call	j_call	clone_size	cdr3_nt	cdr3_aa
TRBV29-1	NA	TRBJ2-4	NA	TGCAGCGTTGAGATTGCAGGAACCAAAAACATTCAGTACTTC	CSVEIAGTKNIQYF
TRBV10-1	NA	TRBJ2-5	NA	TGCGCCAGCAGTTCACGGTCCACAGGGCCGCAAGAGACCCAGTACTTC	CASSSRSTGPQETQYF
TRBV12-3/TRBV12-4	NA	TRBJ2-2	NA	TGTGCCAGCAGTTTAAGGGGAGTCGGGGAGCTGTTTTTT	CASSLRGVGELFF
TRBV12-5	TRBD2	TRBJ2-2	NA	TGTGCTAGTGGTTTGGCGGGACTAGCGGGGGCCCGTGACGGGGAGCTGTTTTTT	CASGLAGLAGARDGELFF
TRBV19	NA	TRBJ1-1	few	TGTGCCAGTAGTATATCAGGGGCGAACACTGAAGCTTTCTTT	CASSISGANTEAFF
TRBV29-1	NA	TRBJ2-5	many	TGCAGCGTTTTGTGGGGAGAGACCCAGTACTTC	CSVLWGETQYF
TRBV7-9	NA	TRBJ2-1	NA	TGTGCCAGCAACCACCAAGGGCAGAGACCCTACAATGAGCAGTTCTTC	CASNHQGQRPYNEQFF
TRBV7-6	TRBD1	TRBJ2-7	NA	TGTGCCAGCAGCTTATATCCGGGACAGGGGGGAAGCGAGCAGTACTTC	CASSLYPGQGGSEQYF
TRBV12-3/TRBV12-4	NA	TRBJ1-4	NA	TGTGCCGGCAGTTTAGCGGGGACGGGAGTGTTTTTT	CAGSLAGTGVFF
TRBV4-3	TRBD1	TRBJ2-2	few	TGCGCCAGCAGCCAAGATCGGGGGACAGGGAGTTTCGGGGAGCTGTTTTTT	CASSQDRGTGSFGELFF
TRBV7-2	TRBD2	TRBJ2-1	NA	TGTGCCAGCAGCCCTCCGGGACTAGCCTTTGAGCAGTTCTTC	CASSPPGLAFEQFF
TRBV18	NA	TRBJ1-1	NA	TGTGCCAGCTCAGTGGACACGTGGACTGAAGCTTTCTTT	CASSVDTWTEAFF
TRBV7-9	TRBD2	TRBJ2-1	few	TGTGCCAGCAGCTTACGGTCGGGACTAGGGCCTCATGAGCAGTTCTTC	CASSLRSGLGPHEQFF
TRBV27	NA	TRBJ2-3	NA	TGTGCCAGCAGTCCCCGGGGAGGTGTGGCCGATCGGGTTACGCAGTATTTT	CASSPRGGVADRVTQYF
TRBV7-9	NA	TRBJ1-1	NA	TGTGCCAGCAGGAGCGGAGCGAACACTGAAGCTTTCTTT	CASRSGANTEAFF
TRBV12-3/TRBV12-4	NA	TRBJ2-2	NA	TGTGCCAGCAGTTTAGATCTGGGGGCAGGCACCGGGGAGCTGTTTTTT	CASSLDLGAGTGELFF
TRBV7-2	NA	TRBJ2-5	few	TGTGCCAGCAGCTTAGATGCCAGTGGGGAGACCCAGTACTTC	CASSLDASGETQYF
TRBV4-1	NA	TRBJ2-7	few	TGCGCCAGCAGCCAACCTAAGACTGAAGCCTACGCGGAGCAGTACTTC	CASSQPKTEAYAEQYF
TRBV2	TRBD2	TRBJ2-3	NA	TGTGCCAGCAGGGCCCGGACTAGCGGGGGGATAGATACGCAGTATTTT	CASRARTSGGIDTQYF
TRBV10-3	NA	TRBJ1-1	NA	TGTGCCATCAGTGAGTCGTGTGAAGCTTTCTTT	CAISESCEAFF
TRBV25-1	TRBD2	TRBJ2-7	few	TGTGCCAGCAGTGCGACTGGCGGGAGGCCCACCTACGAGCAGTACTTC	CASSATGGRPTYEQYF
TRBV28	NA	TRBJ1-5	few	TGTGCCAGCAGTTTAACAGAGGAAAGCAATCAGCCCCAGCATTTT	CASSLTEESNQPQHF
TRBV29-1	TRBD1	TRBJ2-7	NA	TGCAGCGTCATTCGACAGGGGGCGGACTACGAGCAGTACTTC	CSVIRQGADYEQYF
TRBV20-1	NA	TRBJ2-5	few	TGCAGTGCTAAGTCCGTAATGGCCCAAGAGACCCAGTACTTC	CSAKSVMAQETQYF
TRBV29-1	NA	TRBJ2-7	few	TGCAGCGTTGTAACGGGGGCGGATCTCGAGCAGTACTTC	CSVVTGADLEQYF
TRBV20-1	TRBD2	TRBJ2-1	NA	TGCAGTGCTAGGGGACTAGACTCGGGTGAGCAGTTCTTC	CSARGLDSGEQFF
TRBV12-3/TRBV12-4	NA	TRBJ2-7	NA	TGTGCCAGCAGTTTAGGAGGGCTTGAGCAGTACTTC	CASSLGGLEQYF
TRBV4-2	NA	TRBJ2-7	NA	TGTGCCAGCAGCCAAGAAAGAACAGACTACGAGCAGTACTTC	CASSQERTDYEQYF